Given below is one T cell receptor beta chain in context. The source of the sample is a study of shared T cell receptors in the human thymus. Sequenced by immunoSEQ multiplex PCR; TCRdb stores in-frame clones only, minus some. The repertoire includes over 650,000 clones, approximately 89% of them detected once, and 0.0094% sits in the top ten. The V and J ends lost 4 bases and 5 bases, in that order; junction bases with no gene match: 5. Germline lookup yields CDR1 MNHEY and CDR2 SVGAGI. The length of the CDR3 is 15 residues. These data were also filed under a second study, of human thymus T cells. This second report adds: Immunologically healthy infants in Finland undergoing congenital heart defect surgery were the donors. During corrective heart surgery, resections were taken, and the thymus tissue came from them. Use of V and J genes seemed skewed within the thymic and blood repertoires. Thymic repertoires from unrelated individuals overlapped highly, related research reported.

What was sequenced was thymocytes. The chain recombines TRBV6-5 with TRBJ2-3, with 11 bases that match TRBD1. This sequence was found in a boy in the first two years of life with a congenital heart defect. DNA for the CDR3: TGTGCCAGCAGTTCCGGACAGGGGGCAGAAGATACGCAGTATTTT. Protein sequence: CASSSGQGAEDTQYF.